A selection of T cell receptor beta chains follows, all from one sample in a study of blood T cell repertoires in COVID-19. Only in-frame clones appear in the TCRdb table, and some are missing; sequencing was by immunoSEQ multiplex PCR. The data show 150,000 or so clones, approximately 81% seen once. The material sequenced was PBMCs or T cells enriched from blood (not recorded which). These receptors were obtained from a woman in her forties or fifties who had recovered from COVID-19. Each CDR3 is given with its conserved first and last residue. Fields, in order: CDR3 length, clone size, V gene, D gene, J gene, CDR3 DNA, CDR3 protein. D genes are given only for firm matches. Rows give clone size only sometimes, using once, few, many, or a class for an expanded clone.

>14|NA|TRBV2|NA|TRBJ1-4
TGTGCCAGCAGTGAGGTCAGAAATAATGAAAAACTGTTTTTT
CASSEVRNNEKLFF
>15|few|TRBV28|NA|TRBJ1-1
TGTGCCAGCAGTCGGTGGACAGTGGGGGACACTGAAGCTTTCTTT
CASSRWTVGDTEAFF
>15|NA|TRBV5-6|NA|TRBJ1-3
TGTGCCAGCAGCTTATTCGGGTTGGGTGGAAACACCATATATTTT
CASSLFGLGGNTIYF
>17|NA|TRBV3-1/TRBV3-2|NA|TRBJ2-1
TGTGCCAGCAGCCCGTTTTTCAGGGGAGTTGGTAGCAATGAGCAGTTCTTC
CASSPFFRGVGSNEQFF
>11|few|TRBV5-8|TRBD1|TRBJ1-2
TGTGCCACGGGACAGGGGAACGGCTACACCTTC
CATGQGNGYTF
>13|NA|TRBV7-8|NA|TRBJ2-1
TGTGCCAGCAGCTCCTACAGGGAGAATGAGCAGTTCTTC
CASSSYRENEQFF
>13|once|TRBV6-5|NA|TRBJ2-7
TGTGCCAGCAGTCGACAGGTGGCCTACGAGCAGTACTTC
CASSRQVAYEQYF
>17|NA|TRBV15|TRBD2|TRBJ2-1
TGTGCCACCAGCAGAGATCGAAGGACTAGAAACGTAAATGAGCAGTTCTTC
CATSRDRRTRNVNEQFF
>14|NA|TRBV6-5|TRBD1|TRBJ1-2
TGTGCCAGCAGTCCACAGGGGGCCGTAGGCGGCTACACCTTC
CASSPQGAVGGYTF
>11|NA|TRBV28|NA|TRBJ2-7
TGTGCCAGCAGTTTCGGGGGCGAGCAGTACTTC
CASSFGGEQYF
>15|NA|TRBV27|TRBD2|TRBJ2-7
TGTGCCAGCAGCAGGTCTGCGGGAGGGTCCTACGAGCAGTACTTC
CASSRSAGGSYEQYF
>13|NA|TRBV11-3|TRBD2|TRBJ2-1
TGTGCCAGCAGCTTAGATATGACTAGCCCGCAGTTCTTC
CASSLDMTSPQFF
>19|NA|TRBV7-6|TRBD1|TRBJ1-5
TGTGCCAGCAGCTTAGTCGCGTCCAAGGGGGCGAGTCGGCATCAGCCCCAGCATTTT
CASSLVASKGASRHQPQHF
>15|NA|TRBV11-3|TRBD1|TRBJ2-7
TGTGCCAGCAGCCCGGGGACAGGGGGCGCCTACGAGCAGTACTTC
CASSPGTGGAYEQYF
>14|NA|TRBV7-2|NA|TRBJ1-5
TGTGCCAGCAGCTCGGACAGTTTGGGTCAGCCCCAGCATTTT
CASSSDSLGQPQHF
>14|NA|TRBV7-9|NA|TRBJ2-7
TGTGCCAGCAGCTTTGGTCCGAGCCCCTACGAGCAGTACTTC
CASSFGPSPYEQYF
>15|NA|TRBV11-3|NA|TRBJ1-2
TGTGCCAGCAGCGCCGGGACTACCCGGTCCTATGGCTACACCTTC
CASSAGTTRSYGYTF
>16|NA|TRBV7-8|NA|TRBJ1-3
TGTGCCAGCAGCTATTATGGGGCCCTCTCTGGAAACACCATATATTTT
CASSYYGALSGNTIYF
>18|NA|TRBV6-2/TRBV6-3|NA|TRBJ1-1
TGTGCCAGCAGTTACTCGATCTCGGACAGAAGGATGAACACTGAAGCTTTCTTT
CASSYSISDRRMNTEAFF
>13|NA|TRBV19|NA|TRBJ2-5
TGTGCCAGTAGTACGGACAGTACGGAGACCCAGTACTTC
CASSTDSTETQYF
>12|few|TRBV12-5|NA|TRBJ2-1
TGTGCTAGTGGTGTCAACAGGGAAAGGCAGTTCTTC
CASGVNRERQFF
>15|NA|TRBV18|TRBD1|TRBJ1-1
TGTGCCAGCTCACCATCACAGGGGGGGAACACTGAAGCTTTCTTT
CASSPSQGGNTEAFF
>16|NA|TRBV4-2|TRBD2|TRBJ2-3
TGTGCCAGCAGCCAAGAAGGACTAGCAGTTGCAGATACGCAGTATTTT
CASSQEGLAVADTQYF
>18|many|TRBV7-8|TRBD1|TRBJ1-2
TGTGCCAGCAGCGTGATACCGGGACAGGGGCCCCTTTGGTATGGCTACACCTTC
CASSVIPGQGPLWYGYTF
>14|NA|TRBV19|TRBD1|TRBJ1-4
TGTGCCAGTAGAGCAGGGGGCTTCGGCGAAAAACTGTTTTTT
CASRAGGFGEKLFF
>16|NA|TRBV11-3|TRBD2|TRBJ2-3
TGTGCCAGCAGCACCCGGACTAGCGGTAGCACAGATACGCAGTATTTT
CASSTRTSGSTDTQYF
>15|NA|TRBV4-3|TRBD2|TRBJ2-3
TGCGCCAGCAGCCGAACTAGCGGGAGTAGAGATACGCAGTATTTT
CASSRTSGSRDTQYF
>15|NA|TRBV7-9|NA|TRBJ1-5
TGTGCCAGCAGCTTGGAGTCAGGGGCGGGTCAGCCCCAGCATTTT
CASSLESGAGQPQHF
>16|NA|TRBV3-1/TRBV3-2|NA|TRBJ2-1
TGTGCCAGCAGCCAAGTTGTCGGGTCCTCCTACAATGAGCAGTTCTTC
CASSQVVGSSYNEQFF
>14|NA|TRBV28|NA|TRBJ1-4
TGTGCCAGCAGTCAACCAGGGACTAATGAAAAACTGTTTTTT
CASSQPGTNEKLFF
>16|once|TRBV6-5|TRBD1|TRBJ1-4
TGTGCCAGCAGTTACGGCGGGACAGGAAGGGGGGAAAAACTGTTTTTT
CASSYGGTGRGEKLFF
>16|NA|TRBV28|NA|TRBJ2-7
TGTGCCAGCGCTTCCACGACAGGTTTGCCCGCCTACGAGCAGTACTTC
CASASTTGLPAYEQYF
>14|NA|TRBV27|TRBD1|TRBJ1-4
TGTGCCAGCAGATCTACAGGGGCAGGGGAAAAACTGTTTTTT
CASRSTGAGEKLFF
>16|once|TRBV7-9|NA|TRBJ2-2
TGTGCCAGCAGCTTAAAGCGGCAGGTGGGCGCCGGGGAGCTGTTTTTT
CASSLKRQVGAGELFF
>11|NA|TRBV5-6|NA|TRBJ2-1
TGTGCCAGCAGCTTGGTTGGAGACGAGTTCTTC
CASSLVGDEFF
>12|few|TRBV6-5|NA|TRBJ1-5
TGTGCCAGCAGGCGGGGAAATCAGCCCCAGCATTTT
CASRRGNQPQHF
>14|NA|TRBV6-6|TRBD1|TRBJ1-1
TGTGCCAGCAATCTCGGGACAGCTAACACTGAAGCTTTCTTT
CASNLGTANTEAFF
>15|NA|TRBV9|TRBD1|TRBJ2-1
TGTGCCAGCAGCGTCCAGGGGGCCTCCTACAATGAGCAGTTCTTC
CASSVQGASYNEQFF
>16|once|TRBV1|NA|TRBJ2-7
TGCACCAGGTGGGGGTTCGGGAGGGAGAGAACCTACGAGCAGTACTTC
CTRWGFGRERTYEQYF
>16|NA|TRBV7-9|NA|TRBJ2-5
TGTGCCAGCAGGTCCTTGGGTAGCGCCCTGGAAGAGACCCAGTACTTC
CASRSLGSALEETQYF
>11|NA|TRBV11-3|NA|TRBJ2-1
TGTGCCAGCAGCTTCCAGGATGAGCAGTTCTTC
CASSFQDEQFF
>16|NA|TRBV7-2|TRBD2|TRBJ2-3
TGTGCCAGCAGCCAACGGACTAGCGGAAGCACAGATACGCAGTATTTT
CASSQRTSGSTDTQYF
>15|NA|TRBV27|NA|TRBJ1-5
TGTGCCAGCAGTTTATTCACAGGGATGAATCAGCCCCAGCATTTT
CASSLFTGMNQPQHF
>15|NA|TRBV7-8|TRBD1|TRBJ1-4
TGTGCCAGCAGTCATAGACAGGGGATTAATGAAAAACTGTTTTTT
CASSHRQGINEKLFF
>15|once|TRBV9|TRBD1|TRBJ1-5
TGTGCCAGCAGCGCCACCGGGACAGGGGGTCAGCCCCAGCATTTT
CASSATGTGGQPQHF
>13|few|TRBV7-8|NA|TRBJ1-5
TGTGCCAGCAGCCTCAGGGTAAAACAGCCCCAGCATTTT
CASSLRVKQPQHF
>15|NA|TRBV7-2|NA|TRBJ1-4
TGTGCCAGCAGCTCCACGGGAGCTTTGGTGGAAAAACTGTTTTTT
CASSSTGALVEKLFF
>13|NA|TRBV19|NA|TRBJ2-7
TGTGCCAGTAGTGGGGGCAAGGCCTACGAGCAGTACTTC
CASSGGKAYEQYF
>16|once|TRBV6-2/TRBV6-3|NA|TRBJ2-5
TGTGCCAGCAGTTACAACGTGGGGGCGTTCTCGGAGACCCAGTACTTC
CASSYNVGAFSETQYF
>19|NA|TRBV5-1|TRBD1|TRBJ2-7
TGCGCCAGCAGCTCATGGAACTCCCCATTCTTGGGGACAGTGAGCGAGCAGTACTTC
CASSSWNSPFLGTVSEQYF